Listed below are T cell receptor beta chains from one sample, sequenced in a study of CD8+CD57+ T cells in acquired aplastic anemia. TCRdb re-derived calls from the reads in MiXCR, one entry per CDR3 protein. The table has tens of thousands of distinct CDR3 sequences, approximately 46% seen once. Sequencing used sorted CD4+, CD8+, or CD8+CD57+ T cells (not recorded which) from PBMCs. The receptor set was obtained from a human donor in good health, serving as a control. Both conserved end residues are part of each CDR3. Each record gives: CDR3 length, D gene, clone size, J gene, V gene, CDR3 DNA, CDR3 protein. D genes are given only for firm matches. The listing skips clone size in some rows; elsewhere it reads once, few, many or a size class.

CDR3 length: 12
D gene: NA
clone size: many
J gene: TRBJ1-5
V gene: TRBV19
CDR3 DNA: TGTGCCAGTAGTCTTGAGAATCAGCCCCAGCATTTT
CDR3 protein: CASSLENQPQHF

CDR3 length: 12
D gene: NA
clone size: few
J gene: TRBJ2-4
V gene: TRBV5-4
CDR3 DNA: TGTGCCAGCAGCTTAAATACCAACATTCAGTACTTC
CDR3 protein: CASSLNTNIQYF

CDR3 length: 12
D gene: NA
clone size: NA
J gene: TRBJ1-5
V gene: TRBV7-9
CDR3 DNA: TGTGCCAGCAGCTTGCCCGATCAGCCCCAGCATTTT
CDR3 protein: CASSLPDQPQHF

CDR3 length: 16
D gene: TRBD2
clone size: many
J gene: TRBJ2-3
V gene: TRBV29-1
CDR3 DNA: TGCAGCGTTGAAGATGACGGGAGGCCCAGCACAGATACGCAGTATTTT
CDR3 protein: CSVEDDGRPSTDTQYF

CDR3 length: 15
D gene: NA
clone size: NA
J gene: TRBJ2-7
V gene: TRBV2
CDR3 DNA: TGTGCCAGCAGTGGGTGGGGGGACAAATCCTACGAGCAGTACTTC
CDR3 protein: CASSGWGDKSYEQYF

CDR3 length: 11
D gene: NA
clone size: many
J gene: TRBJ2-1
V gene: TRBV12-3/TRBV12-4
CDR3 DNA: TGTGCCAGCAGTTTAGGGCAGGGGTGGTTCTTC
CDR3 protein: CASSLGQGWFF

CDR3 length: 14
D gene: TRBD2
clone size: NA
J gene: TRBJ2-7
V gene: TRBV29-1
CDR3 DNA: TGCAGCGTTGAGACTAGCGGGGGGACCTACGAGCAGTACTTC
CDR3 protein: CSVETSGGTYEQYF

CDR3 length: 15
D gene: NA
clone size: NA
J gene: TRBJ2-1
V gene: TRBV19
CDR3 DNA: TGTGCCAGTACCCCCGTACTAGCCGATTACAATGAGCAGTTCTTC
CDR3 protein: CASTPVLADYNEQFF

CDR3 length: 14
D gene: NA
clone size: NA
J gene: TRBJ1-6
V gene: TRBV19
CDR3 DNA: TGTGCCAGTAGTATAGGGGGTTATAATTCACCCCTCCACTTT
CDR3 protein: CASSIGGYNSPLHF

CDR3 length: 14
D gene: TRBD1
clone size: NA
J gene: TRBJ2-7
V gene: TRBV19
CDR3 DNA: TGTGCCAGTAGCCCCCGCCTCGCAGGGGGCGAGCAGTACTTC
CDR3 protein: CASSPRLAGGEQYF

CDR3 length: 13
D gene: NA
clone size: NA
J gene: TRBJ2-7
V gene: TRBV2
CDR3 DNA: TGTGCCAGCAGCGTGGGCCCTAGGACCGAGCAGTACTTC
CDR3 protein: CASSVGPRTEQYF

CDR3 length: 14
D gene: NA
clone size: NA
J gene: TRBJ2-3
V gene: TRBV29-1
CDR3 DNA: TGCAGCGCGCAACCAGGGGGGGACACAGATACGCAGTATTTT
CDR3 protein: CSAQPGGDTDTQYF

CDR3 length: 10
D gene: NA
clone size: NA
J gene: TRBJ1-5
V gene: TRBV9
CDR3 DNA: TGTGCCAGCAGCCCCGGGACACAGCATTTT
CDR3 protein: CASSPGTQHF

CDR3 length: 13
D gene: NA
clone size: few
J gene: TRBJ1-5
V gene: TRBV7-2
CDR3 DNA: TGTGCCAGCAGCTTAGGTCAAGATCAGCCCCAGCATTTT
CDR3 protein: CASSLGQDQPQHF

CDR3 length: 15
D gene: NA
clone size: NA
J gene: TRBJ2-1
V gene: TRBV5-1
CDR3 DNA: TGCGCCAGCAGCAAAACGCAGAGCTCCTACAATGAGCAGTTCTTC
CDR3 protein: CASSKTQSSYNEQFF